Each of the 6 T cell receptor beta chains below was sequenced from the same sample in a study of beta chain features in type 1 diabetes. Notes on the study in general: All four CD4+ subsets of Type 1 diabetes patients contained TCRB CDR3s that were moderately but significantly shorter.

The antigens for these receptors are not known. Expressed TCRB transcripts were sequenced, since all the RNA that had been isolated was reverse transcribed. TCRdb's copy holds only in-frame clones and misses some; the assay was immunoSEQ multiplex PCR. Of roughly 150,000 clones in the sample, 63% are singletons; the top ten hold 0.08% to 0.1%. Sequenced sample: naive CD4+ T cells from blood. All receptors derive from a man aged 25 to 40 with type 1 diabetes.

The CDR3 coding sequence is TGTGCCAGTGGGGTCAAAAACATTCAGTACTTC. Translation gives CASGVKNIQYF. The chain carries TRBV14 and TRBJ2-4; D is undetermined. The CDR3 has 11 amino acids. The germline V gene encodes CDR1 SGHDN and CDR2 FVKESK. Trimming removed 9 bases at V and 3 bases at J, with 6 bases between.

Only a few counts were recorded for this clone. This chain uses TRBV29-1 with TRBJ2-5; D unclear. Germline assignment: CDR1 SQVTM and CDR2 ANQGSEA. The V end lost 5 bases, the J end lost 3 bases, and 10 bases lay between the germline ends. The CDR3 is made up of 12 amino acids. CDR3 sequence (DNA): TGCAGCGTTAGGCACCAAGAAGAGACCCAGTACTTC. Translated, it gives CSVRHQEETQYF.

The V call is TRBV29-1, the J call TRBJ2-6; no definite D call. Trimming removed 3 bases from V and 2 bases from J, with 5 bases in between. The CDR3 is 13 amino acids. Germline values: CDR1 SQVTM, CDR2 ANQGSEA. The CDR3 DNA reads TGCAGCGTTGAGGGTACTGGGGCCAACGTCCTGACTTTC. Translation: CSVEGTGANVLTF.

V usage is TRBV30 and J usage is TRBJ1-2, with 10 bases that match TRBD1. The CDR3 length is 14 residues. V was pared by 5 bases and J by 10 bases, with 13 bases of the junction left unmatched. Germline lookup yields CDR1 GTSNPN and CDR2 SVGIG (reference sequence). The CDR3 bases are TGTGCCTGGGGGATTCACTCCGGGACAGGGGCCTACACCTTC. It translates to CAWGIHSGTGAYTF. Based on the CDR3 plus reference TRBV30 and TRBJ1-2, the full variable domain is SQTIHQWPATLVQPVGSPLSLECTVEGTSNPNLYWYRQAAGRGLQLLFYSVGIGQISSEVPQNLSASRPQDRQFILSSKKLLLSDSGFYLCAWGIHSGTGAYTFGSGTRLTVV.

This clone was detected only once. The CDR3 reads CASKVTAFYEQYF. CDR3 sequence (DNA): TGTGCCAGCAAAGTGACGGCCTTCTACGAGCAGTACTTC. The V gene is TRBV2, the J gene TRBJ2-7; no clear D gene. The CDR3 has 13 amino acids. Germline loops: CDR1 SNHLY, CDR2 FYNNEI. V was clipped by 7 bases and J by 3 bases, with 13 bases between them.

This chain joins TRBV2 and TRBJ1-4; weak D call: TRBD1 (6 bases). Germline lookup yields CDR1 SNHLY and CDR2 FYNNEI. The V and J ends lost 4 bases and 8 bases respectively, with 14 bases between them. The CDR3 has 14 residues. CDR3 sequence: CASSGDRFGEKLFF. The CDR3 DNA reads TGTGCCAGCAGTGGAGACAGGTTCGGCGAAAAACTGTTTTTT.